The following is a T cell receptor beta chain sequence with its context. No antigen is known for it. The CDR3 has 17 amino acids. The V end lost 2 bases, the J end lost 5 bases, and 22 bases lay between the germline ends. Germline loops: CDR1 MNHNY, CDR2 SVGAGI (reference sequence). The data were taken from a study of T-cell memory formation after mild COVID-19. TCRdb re-called the 5' RACE reads with MiXCR, one entry per CDR3 protein. Found here are approximately 150,000 distinct CDR3 sequences, 15% to 20% of them singletons; the top ten hold 2% to 2.5%. Study results and caveats: The study detected some responding clones in pre-infection memory, suggesting cross-reactive memory joined.

This TCR derives from an adult woman who had mild COVID-19 (a few samples of this study predate the infection). Cell type and time point are not known. The sequencing input was PBMCs or a T cell subset sorted from them (not recorded which). The gene calls are TRBV6-6 and TRBJ2-7; weak D call: TRBD1 (6 bases). The CDR3 DNA is TGTGCCAGCAGTTACCTTTTCGCACAGGGCCGACTTGACGAGCAGTACTTC. Translation: CASSYLFAQGRLDEQYF.